This T cell receptor beta chain appears in the sequencing data of a study of T cells after yellow fever vaccination. The ends lost 4 bases at V and 13 bases at J; junction bases unmatched: 22. The CDR3 runs 16 residues. CDR1 DFQATT and CDR2 SNEGSKA come from the germline V gene (reference sequence). Using its own MiXCR run on the 5' RACE reads, TCRdb lists one record per CDR3 protein. The data show 500,000 to 650,000 distinct CDR3 sequences, roughly 13% seen once. This clonotype was observed a handful of times. This chain links TRBV20-1 with TRBJ2-1; 7 bases align to TRBD2. This TCR was sampled from a man aged 25-40 years who received the YFV17D yellow fever vaccine. Sequences were derived from PBMCs, sampled on the day of the yellow fever booster vaccination. In DNA, the CDR3 is TGCAGTGCTAACCCGATAGCAGGATCCGCGGGAGTGGATCAGTTCTTC. This codes for CSANPIAGSAGVDQFF.